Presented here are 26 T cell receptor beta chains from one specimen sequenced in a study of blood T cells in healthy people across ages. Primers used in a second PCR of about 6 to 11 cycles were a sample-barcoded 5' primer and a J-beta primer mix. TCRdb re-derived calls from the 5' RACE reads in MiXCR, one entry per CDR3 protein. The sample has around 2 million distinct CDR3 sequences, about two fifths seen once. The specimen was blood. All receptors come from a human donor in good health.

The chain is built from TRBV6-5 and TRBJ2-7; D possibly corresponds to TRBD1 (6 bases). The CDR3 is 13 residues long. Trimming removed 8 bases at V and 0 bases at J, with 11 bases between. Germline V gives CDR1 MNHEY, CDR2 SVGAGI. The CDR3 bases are TGTGCCAGCGGCATGGACAGCTCCTACGAGCAGTACTTC. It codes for CASGMDSSYEQYF.

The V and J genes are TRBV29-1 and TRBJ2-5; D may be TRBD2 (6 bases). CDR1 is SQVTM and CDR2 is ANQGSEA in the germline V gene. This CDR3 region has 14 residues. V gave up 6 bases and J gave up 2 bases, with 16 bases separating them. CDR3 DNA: TGCAGCGTGGAGGGGTGGACCCGACAAGAGACCCAGTACTTC. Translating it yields CSVEGWTRQETQYF.

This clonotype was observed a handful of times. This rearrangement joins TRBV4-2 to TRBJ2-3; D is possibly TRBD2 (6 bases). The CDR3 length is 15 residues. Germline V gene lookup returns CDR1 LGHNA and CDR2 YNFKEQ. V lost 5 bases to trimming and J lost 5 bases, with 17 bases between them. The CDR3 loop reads CASSFETGVVDTQYF. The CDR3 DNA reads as TGTGCCAGCAGCTTCGAAACGGGGGTGGTAGATACGCAGTATTTT.

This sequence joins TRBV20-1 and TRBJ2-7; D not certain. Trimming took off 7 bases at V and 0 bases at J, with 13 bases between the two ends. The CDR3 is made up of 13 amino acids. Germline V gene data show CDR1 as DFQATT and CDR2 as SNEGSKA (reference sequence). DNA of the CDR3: TGCAGTGTGGTCAGGACGAGCTCCTACGAGCAGTACTTC. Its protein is CSVVRTSSYEQYF.

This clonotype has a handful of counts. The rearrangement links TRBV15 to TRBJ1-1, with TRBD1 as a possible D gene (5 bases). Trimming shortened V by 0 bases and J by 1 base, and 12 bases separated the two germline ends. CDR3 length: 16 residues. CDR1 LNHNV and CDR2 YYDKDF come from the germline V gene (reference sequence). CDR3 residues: CATSRDLGTANTEAFF. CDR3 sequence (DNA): TGTGCCACCAGCAGAGATTTAGGGACGGCGAACACTGAAGCTTTCTTT.

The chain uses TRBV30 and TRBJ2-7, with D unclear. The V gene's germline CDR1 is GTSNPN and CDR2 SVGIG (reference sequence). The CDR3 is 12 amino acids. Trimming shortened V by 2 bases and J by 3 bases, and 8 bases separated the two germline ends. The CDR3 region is CAWSKGNYEQYF. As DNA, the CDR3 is TGTGCCTGGAGTAAGGGAAACTACGAGCAGTACTTC.

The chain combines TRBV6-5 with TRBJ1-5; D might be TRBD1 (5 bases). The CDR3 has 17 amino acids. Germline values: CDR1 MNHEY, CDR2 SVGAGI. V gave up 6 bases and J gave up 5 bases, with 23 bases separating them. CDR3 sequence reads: CASSYNSETGRHQPQHF. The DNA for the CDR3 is TGTGCCAGCAGCTACAACTCCGAAACAGGAAGGCATCAGCCCCAGCATTTT.

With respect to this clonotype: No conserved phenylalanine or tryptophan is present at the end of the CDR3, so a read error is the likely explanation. CDR3 amino acids: CSGRIIAWVTDTQYC. Here the CDR3 DNA reads TGCAGCGGGCGGATCATAGCGTGGGTAACAGATACGCAGTATTGT. The chain links TRBV29-1 to TRBJ2-3; D is perhaps TRBD2 (5 bases). Trimming stripped 7 bases from V and 3 bases from J, with 20 bases between. The CDR3 extends over 15 amino acids. Germline V CDR1 and CDR2: SQVTM, ANQGSEA.

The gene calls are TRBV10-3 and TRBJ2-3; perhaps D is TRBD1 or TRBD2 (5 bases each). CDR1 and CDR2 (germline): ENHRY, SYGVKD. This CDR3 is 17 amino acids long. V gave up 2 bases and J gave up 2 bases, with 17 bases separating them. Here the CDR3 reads CAISETRDPLPTDTQYF. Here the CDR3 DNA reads TGTGCCATCAGTGAGACCCGGGACCCATTACCCACAGATACGCAGTATTTT.

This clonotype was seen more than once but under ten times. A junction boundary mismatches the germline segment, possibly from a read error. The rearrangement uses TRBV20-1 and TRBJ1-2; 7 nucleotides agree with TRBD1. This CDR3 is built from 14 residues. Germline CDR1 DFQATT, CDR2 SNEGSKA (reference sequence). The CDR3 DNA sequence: TGCAGTGCTAGTATCCGGGACAGTACCTATGACTACACCTTC. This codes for CSASIRDSTYDYTF.

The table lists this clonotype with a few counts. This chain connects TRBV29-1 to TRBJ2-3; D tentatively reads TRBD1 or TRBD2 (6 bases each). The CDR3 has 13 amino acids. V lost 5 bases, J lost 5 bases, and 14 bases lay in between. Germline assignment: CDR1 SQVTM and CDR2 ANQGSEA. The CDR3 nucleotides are TGCAGCGTTAGAGGGGGGACCCGAGATACGCAGTATTTT. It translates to CSVRGGTRDTQYF.

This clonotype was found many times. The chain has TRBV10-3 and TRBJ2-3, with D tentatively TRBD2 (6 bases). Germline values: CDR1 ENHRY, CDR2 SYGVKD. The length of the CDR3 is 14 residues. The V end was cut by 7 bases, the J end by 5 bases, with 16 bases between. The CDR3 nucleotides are TGTGCCATCAAGGGCCTCAAGGGAGGAGATACGCAGTATTTT. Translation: CAIKGLKGGDTQYF.

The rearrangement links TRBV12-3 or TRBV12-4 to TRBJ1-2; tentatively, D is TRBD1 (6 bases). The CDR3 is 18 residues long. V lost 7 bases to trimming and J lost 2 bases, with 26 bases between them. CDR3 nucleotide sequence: TGTGCCAGCACCCAGACAGGATCGGCCCCTACGACCAACTATGGCTACACCTTC. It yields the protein CASTQTGSAPTTNYGYTF.

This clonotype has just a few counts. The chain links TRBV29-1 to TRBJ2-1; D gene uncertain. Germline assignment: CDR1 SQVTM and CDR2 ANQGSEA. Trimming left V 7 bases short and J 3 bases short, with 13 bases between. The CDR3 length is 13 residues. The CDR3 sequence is CSDAAGDYNEQFF. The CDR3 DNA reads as TGCAGCGACGCAGCTGGTGACTACAATGAGCAGTTCTTC.

In DNA, the CDR3 is TGTGCCAGCTCTGCCGTCAACTACGAGCAGTACTTC. Translating it yields CASSAVNYEQYF. J is TRBJ2-5 and V is TRBV6-2 or TRBV6-3, with D unclear. Judging by the DNA end, TRBJ2-7 fits better; the J call may be wrong. CDR3 length: 12 residues. CDR1 is MNHEY, CDR2 SVGEGT, per germline.

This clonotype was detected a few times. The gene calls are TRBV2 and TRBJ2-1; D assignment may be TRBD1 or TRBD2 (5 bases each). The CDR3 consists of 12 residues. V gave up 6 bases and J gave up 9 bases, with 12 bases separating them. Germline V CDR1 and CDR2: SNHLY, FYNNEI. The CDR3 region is CASRGQGAEQFF. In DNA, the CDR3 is TGTGCCAGCAGGGGGCAGGGAGCTGAGCAGTTCTTC.

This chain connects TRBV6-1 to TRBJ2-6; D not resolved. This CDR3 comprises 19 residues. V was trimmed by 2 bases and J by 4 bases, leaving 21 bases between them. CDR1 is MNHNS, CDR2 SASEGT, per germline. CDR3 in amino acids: CASSESMVGAIGGANVLTF. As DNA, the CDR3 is TGTGCCAGCAGTGAATCGATGGTGGGCGCCATAGGAGGGGCCAACGTCCTGACTTTC.

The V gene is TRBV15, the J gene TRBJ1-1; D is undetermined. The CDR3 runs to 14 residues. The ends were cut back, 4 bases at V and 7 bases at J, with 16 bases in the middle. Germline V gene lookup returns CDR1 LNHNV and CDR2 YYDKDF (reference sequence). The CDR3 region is CATSTNPEALEAFF. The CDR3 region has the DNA TGTGCCACCAGCACGAACCCCGAGGCCCTTGAAGCTTTCTTT. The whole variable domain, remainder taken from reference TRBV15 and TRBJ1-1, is DAMVIQNPRYQVTQFGKPVTLSCSQTLNHNVMYWYQQKSSQAPKLLFHYYDKDFNNEADTPDNFQSRRPNTSFCFLDIRSPGLGDTAMYLCATSTNPEALEAFFGQGTRLTVV.

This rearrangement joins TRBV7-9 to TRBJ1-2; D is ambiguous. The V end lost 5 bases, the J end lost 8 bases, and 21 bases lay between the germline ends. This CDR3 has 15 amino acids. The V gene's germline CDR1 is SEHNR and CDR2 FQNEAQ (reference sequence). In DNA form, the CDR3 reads TGTGCCAGCAGCCCCGGAGGATGGGTAGGGTCCGGCTACACCTTC. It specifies CASSPGGWVGSGYTF.

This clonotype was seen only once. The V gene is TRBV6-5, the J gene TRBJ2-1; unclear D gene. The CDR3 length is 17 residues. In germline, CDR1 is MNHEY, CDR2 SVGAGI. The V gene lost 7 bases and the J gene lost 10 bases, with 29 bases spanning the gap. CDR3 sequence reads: CASTYLGGKPPAYEQFF. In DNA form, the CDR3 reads TGTGCCAGCACCTACTTGGGTGGAAAACCGCCCGCCTACGAGCAGTTCTTC.

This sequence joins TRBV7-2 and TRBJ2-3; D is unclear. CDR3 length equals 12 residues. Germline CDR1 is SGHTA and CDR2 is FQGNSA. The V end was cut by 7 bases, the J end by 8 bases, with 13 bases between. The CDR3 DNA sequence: TGTGCCAGCACCACGACCCCGGGTACGCAGTATTTT. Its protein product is CASTTTPGTQYF.

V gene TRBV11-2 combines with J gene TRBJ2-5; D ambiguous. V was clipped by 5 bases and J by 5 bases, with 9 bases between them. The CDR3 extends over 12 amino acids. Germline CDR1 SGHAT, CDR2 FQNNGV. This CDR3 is CASSRNWETQYF. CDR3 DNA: TGTGCCAGCAGCCGTAATTGGGAGACCCAGTACTTC.

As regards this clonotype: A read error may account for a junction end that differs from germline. CDR3 sequence reads: CASSSSGTGGNQSQHF. CDR3 nucleotides: TGTGCCAGCAGCTCATCCGGGACAGGGGGCAATCAGTCCCAGCATTTT. The chain joins TRBV7-9 to TRBJ1-5; TRBD1 aligns across 12 bases. CDR1 is SEHNR and CDR2 is FQNEAQ in the germline V gene (reference sequence). The CDR3 is 16 amino acids. The entire variable domain, with the rest obtained from reference TRBV7-9 and TRBJ1-5, is as follows: DTGVSQNPRHKITKRGQNVTFRCDPISEHNRLYWYRQTLGQGPEFLTYFQNEAQLEKSRLLSDRFSAERPKGSFSTLEIQRTEQGDSAMYLCASSSSGTGGNQSQHFGDGTRLSIL.

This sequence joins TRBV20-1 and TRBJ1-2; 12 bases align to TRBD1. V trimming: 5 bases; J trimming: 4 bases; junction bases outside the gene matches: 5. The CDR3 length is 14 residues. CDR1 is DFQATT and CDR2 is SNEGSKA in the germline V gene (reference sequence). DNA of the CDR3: TGCAGTGCTCTGGGACAGGGGGCTGTCTATGGCTACACCTTC. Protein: CSALGQGAVYGYTF.

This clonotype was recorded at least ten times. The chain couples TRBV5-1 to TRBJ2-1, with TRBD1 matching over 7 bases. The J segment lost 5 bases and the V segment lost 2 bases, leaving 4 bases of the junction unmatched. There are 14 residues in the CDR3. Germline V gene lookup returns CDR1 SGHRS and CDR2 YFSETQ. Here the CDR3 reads CASSLLTGDNEQFF. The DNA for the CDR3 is TGCGCCAGCAGCTTACTCACAGGGGACAATGAGCAGTTCTTC.

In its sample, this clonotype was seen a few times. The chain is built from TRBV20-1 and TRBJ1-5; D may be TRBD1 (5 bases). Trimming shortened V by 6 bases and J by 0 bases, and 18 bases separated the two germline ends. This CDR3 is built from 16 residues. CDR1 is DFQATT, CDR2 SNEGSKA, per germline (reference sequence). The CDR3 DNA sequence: TGCAGTGCAACATCTGGGACGGGGAATAGCAATCAGCCCCAGCATTTT. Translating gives CSATSGTGNSNQPQHF.